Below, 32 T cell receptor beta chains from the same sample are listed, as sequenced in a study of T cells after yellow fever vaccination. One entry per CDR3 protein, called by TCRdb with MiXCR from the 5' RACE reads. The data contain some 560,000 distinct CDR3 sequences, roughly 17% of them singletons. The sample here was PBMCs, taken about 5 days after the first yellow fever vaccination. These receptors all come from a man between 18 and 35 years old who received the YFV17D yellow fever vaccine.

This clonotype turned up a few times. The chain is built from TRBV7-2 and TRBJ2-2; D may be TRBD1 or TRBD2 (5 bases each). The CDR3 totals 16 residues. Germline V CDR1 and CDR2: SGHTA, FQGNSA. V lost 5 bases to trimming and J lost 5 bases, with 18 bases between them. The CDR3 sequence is CASSRQPGPRTGELFF. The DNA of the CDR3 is TGTGCCAGCAGCCGCCAGCCGGGGCCCAGAACCGGGGAGCTGTTTTTT. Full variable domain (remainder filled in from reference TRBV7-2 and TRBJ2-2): GAGVSQSPSNKVTEKGKDVELRCDPISGHTALYWYRQSLGQGLEFLIYFQGNSAPDKSGLPSDRFSAERTGGSVSTLTIQRTQQEDSAVYLCASSRQPGPRTGELFFGEGSRLTVL.

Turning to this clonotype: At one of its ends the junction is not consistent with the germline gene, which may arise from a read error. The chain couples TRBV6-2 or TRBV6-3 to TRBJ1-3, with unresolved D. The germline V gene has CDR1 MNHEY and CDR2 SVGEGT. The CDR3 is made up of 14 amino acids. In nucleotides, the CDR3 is TGTGCCAGCAGCTCCTCCGCCTCTGGAAACACCATATGTTTT. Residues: CASSSSASGNTICF.

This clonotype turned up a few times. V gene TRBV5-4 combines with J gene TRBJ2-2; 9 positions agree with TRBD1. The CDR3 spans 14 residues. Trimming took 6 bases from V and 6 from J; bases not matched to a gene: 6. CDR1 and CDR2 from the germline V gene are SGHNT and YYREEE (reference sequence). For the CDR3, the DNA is TGTGCCAGCAACATACAGGGGGCTTCCGGGGAGCTGTTTTTT. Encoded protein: CASNIQGASGELFF.

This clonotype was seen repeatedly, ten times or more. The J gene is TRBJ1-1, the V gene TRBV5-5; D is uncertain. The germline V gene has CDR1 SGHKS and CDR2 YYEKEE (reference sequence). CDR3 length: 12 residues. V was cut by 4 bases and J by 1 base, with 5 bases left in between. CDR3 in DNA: TGTGCCAGCAGCGGTGGGAACACTGAAGCTTTCTTT. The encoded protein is CASSGGNTEAFF. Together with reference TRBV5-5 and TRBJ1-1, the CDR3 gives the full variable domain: DAGVTQSPTHLIKTRGQQVTLRCSPISGHKSVSWYQQVLGQGPQFIFQYYEKEERGRGNFPDRFSARQFPNYSSELNVNALLLGDSALYLCASSGGNTEAFFGQGTRLTVV.

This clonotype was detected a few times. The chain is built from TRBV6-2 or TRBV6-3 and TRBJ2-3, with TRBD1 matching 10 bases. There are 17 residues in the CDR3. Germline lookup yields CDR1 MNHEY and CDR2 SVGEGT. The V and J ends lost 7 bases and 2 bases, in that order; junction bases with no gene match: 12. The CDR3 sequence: CASMDPRTGGTTDTQYF. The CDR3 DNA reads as TGTGCCAGCATGGATCCACGGACAGGGGGGACCACAGATACGCAGTATTTT.

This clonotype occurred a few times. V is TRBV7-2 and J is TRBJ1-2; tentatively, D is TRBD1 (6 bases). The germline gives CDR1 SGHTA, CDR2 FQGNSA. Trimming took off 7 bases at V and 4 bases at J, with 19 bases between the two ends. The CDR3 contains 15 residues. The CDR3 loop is CASIISGSGAYGYTF. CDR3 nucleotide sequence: TGTGCCAGCATTATAAGCGGATCAGGGGCCTATGGCTACACCTTC.

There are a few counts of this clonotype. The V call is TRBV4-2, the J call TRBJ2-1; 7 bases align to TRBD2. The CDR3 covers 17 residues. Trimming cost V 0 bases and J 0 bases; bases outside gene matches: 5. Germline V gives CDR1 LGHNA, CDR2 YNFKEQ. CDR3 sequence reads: CASSQEPAGSSYNEQFF. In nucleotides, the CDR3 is TGTGCCAGCAGCCAAGAACCAGCGGGGAGCTCCTACAATGAGCAGTTCTTC.

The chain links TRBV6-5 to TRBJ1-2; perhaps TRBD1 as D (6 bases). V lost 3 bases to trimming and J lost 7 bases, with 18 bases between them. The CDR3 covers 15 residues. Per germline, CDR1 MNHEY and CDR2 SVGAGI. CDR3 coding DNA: TGTGCCAGCAGTTATCTGGGGGCATCCTACGGTGGCTACACCTTC. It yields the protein CASSYLGASYGGYTF.

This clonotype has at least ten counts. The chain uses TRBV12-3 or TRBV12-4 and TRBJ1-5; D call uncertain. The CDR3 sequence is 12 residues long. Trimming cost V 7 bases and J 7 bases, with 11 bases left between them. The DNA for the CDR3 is TGTGCCAGCAAGTCGGGCGGACAGCCCCAGCATTTT. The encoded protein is CASKSGGQPQHF.

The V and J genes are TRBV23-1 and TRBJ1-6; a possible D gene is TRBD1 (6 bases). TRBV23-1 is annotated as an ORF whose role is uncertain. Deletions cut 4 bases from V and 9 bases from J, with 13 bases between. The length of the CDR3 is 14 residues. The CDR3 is CASSLRGTGSPLHF. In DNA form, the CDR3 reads TGCGCCAGCAGTCTCAGGGGCACGGGTTCACCCCTCCACTTT.

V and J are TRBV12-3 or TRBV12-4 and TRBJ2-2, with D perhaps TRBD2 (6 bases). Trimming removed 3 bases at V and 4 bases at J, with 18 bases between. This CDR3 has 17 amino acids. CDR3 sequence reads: CASSFTPGLRSTGELFF. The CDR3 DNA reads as TGTGCCAGCAGTTTCACGCCGGGACTTCGAAGCACCGGGGAGCTGTTTTTT.

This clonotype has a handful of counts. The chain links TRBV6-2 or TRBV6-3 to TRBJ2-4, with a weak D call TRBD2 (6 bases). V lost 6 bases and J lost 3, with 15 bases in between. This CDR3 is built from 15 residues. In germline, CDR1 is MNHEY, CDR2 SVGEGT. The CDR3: CASSWGDRSKNIQYF. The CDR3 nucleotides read TGTGCCAGCAGCTGGGGGGACCGAAGCAAAAACATTCAGTACTTC.

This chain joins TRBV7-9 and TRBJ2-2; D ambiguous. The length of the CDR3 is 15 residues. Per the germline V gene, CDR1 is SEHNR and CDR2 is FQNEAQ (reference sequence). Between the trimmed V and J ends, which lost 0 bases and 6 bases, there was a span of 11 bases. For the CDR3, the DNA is TGTGCCAGCAGCTTAGCGCTGTCTGTAGCCGGGGAGCTGTTTTTT. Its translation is CASSLALSVAGELFF.

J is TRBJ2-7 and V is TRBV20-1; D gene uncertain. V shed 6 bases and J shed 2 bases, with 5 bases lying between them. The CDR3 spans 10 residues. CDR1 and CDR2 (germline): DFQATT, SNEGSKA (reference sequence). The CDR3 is CSAMAYEQYV. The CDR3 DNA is TGCAGTGCCATGGCCTACGAGCAGTACGTC.

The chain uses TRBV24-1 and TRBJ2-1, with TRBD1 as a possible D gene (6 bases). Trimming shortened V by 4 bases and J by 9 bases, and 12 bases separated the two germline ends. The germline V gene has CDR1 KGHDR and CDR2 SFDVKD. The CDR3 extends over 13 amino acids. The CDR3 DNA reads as TGTGCCACCAGTGAACCACAGGGTAGTGAGCAGTTCTTC. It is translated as CATSEPQGSEQFF.

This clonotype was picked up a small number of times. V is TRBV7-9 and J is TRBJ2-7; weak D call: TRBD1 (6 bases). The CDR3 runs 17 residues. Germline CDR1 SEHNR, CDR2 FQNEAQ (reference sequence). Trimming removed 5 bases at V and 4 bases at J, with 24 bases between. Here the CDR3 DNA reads TGTGCCAGCAGCCCCAGCCCCCGACAGGTCGCTTTTTACGAGCAGTACTTC. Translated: CASSPSPRQVAFYEQYF.

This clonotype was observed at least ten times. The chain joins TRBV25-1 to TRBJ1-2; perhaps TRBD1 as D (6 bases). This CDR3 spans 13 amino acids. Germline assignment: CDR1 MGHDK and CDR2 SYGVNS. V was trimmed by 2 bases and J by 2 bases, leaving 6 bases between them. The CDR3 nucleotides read TGTGCCAGCAGTGAACAGGGGAACTATGGCTACACCTTC. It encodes CASSEQGNYGYTF.

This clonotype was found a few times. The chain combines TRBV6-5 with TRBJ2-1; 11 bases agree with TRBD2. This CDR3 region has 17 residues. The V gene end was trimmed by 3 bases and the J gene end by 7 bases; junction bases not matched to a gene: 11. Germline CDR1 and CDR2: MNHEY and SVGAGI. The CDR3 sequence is CASSYTPGSGGENEQFF. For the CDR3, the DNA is TGTGCCAGCAGTTATACCCCGGGTAGCGGGGGGGAAAATGAGCAGTTCTTC.

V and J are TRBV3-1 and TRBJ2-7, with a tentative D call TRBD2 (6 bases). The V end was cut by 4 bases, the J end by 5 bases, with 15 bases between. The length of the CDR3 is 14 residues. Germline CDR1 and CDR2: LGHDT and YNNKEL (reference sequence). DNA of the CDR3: TGTGCCAGCAGCCTCAGGGCGGGGAAGAACGAGCAGTACTTC. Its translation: CASSLRAGKNEQYF.

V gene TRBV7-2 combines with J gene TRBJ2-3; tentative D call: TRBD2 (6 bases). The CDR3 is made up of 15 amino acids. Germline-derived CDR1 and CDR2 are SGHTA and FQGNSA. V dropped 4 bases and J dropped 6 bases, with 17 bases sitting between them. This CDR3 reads CASSSVLPEGDTQYF. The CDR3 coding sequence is TGTGCCAGCAGCTCCGTTTTGCCGGAGGGGGATACGCAGTATTTT.

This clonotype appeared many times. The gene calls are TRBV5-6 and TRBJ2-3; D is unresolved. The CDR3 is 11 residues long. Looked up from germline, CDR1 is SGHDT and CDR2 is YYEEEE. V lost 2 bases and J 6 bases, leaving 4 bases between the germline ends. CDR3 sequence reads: CASSFGDTQYF. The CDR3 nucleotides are TGTGCCAGCAGCTTCGGGGATACGCAGTATTTT.

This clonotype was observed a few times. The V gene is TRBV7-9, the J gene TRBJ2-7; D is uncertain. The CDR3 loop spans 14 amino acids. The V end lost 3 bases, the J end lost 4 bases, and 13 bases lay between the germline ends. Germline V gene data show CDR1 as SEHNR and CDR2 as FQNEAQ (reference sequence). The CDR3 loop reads CASSFYPGLYEQYF. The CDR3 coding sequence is TGTGCCAGCAGCTTCTACCCGGGCCTATACGAGCAGTACTTC.

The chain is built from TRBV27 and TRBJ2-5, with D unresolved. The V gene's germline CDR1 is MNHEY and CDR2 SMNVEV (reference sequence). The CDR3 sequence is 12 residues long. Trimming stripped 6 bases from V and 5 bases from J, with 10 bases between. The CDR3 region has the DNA TGTGCCAGCAGCACTTTCGGGGAGACCCAGTACTTC. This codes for CASSTFGETQYF.

CDR3 sequence (DNA): TGTGCCAGCTCACCACAAGAGACAGGGGTAAGCTACGAGCAGTACTTC. This codes for CASSPQETGVSYEQYF. The V and J genes are TRBV18 and TRBJ2-7, with TRBD1 identical over 8 bases. Germline CDR1 KGHSH, CDR2 LQKENI. Trimming cost V 1 base and J 3 bases; bases outside gene matches: 8. The CDR3 extends over 16 amino acids. The full variable domain, in which reference TRBV18 and TRBJ2-7 provide the parts outside the CDR3, is NAGVMQNPRHLVRRRGQEARLRCSPMKGHSHVYWYRQLPEEGLKFMVYLQKENIIDESGMPKERFSAEFPKEGPSILRIQQVVRGDSAAYFCASSPQETGVSYEQYFGPGTRLTVT.

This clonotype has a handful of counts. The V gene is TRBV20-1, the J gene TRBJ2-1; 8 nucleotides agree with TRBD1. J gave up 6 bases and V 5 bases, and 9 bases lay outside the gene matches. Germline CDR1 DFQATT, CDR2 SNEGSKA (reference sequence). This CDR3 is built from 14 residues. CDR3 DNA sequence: TGCAGTGCTGGCCGACAGGGGCCGAGCAATGAGCAGTTCTTC. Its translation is CSAGRQGPSNEQFF.

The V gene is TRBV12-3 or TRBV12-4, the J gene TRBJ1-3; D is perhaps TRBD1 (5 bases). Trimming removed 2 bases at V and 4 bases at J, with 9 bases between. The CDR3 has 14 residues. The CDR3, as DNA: TGTGCCAGCAGTTTATCGGGGGAAGGAAACACCATATATTTT. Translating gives CASSLSGEGNTIYF.

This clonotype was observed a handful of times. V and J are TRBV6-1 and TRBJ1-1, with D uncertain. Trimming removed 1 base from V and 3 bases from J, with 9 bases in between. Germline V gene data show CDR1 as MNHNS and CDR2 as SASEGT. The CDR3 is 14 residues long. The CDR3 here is CASSEVSGYTEAFF. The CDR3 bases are TGTGCCAGCAGTGAAGTATCCGGTTACACTGAAGCTTTCTTT.

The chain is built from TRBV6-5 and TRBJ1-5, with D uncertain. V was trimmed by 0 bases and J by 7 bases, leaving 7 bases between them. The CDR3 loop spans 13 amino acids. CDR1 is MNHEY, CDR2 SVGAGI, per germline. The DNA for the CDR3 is TGTGCCAGCAGTTACTCGAGGCAACAGCCCCAGCATTTT. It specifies CASSYSRQQPQHF.

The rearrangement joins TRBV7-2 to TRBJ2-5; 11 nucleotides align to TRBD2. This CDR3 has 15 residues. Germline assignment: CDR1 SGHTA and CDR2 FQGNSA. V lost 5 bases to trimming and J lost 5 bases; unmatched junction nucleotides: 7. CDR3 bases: TGTGCCAGCAGCCCTAGGGCTAGCGGGGGGGAGACCCAGTACTTC. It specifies CASSPRASGGETQYF.

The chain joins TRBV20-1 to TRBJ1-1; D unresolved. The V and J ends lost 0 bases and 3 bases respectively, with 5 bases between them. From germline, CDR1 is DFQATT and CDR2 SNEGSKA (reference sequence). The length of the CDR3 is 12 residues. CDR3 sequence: CSARDAHTEAFF. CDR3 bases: TGCAGTGCTAGAGATGCCCACACTGAAGCTTTCTTT.

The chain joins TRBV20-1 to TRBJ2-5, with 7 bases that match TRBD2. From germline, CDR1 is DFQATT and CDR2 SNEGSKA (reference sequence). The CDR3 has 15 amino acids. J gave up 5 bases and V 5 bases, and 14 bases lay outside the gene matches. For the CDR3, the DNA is TGCAGTGCTCCGCTCCGGATCGGGGAGGGGGAGACCCAGTACTTC. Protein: CSAPLRIGEGETQYF.

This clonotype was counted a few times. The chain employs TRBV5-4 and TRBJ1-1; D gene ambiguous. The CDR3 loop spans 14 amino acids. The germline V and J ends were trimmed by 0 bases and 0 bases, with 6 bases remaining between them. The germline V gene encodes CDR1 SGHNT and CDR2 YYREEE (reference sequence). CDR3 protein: CASSLDPLNTEAFF. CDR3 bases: TGTGCCAGCAGCTTGGATCCCCTGAACACTGAAGCTTTCTTT. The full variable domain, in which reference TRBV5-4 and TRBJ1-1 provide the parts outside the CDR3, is ETGVTQSPTHLIKTRGQQVTLRCSSQSGHNTVSWYQQALGQGPQFIFQYYREEENGRGNFPPRFSGLQFPNYSSELNVNALELDDSALYLCASSLDPLNTEAFFGQGTRLTVV.